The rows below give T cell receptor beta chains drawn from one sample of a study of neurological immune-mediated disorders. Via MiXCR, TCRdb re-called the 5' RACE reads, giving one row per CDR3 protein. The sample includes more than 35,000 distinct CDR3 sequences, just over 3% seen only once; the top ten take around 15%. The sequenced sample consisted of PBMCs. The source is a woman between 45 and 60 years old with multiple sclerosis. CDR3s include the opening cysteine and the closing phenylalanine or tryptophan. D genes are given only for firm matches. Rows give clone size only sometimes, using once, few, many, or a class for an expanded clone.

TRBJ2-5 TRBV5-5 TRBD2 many CASSLDLAGGRETQYF TGTGCCAGCAGCTTGGATCTGGCGGGGGGGCGGGAGACCCAGTACTTC
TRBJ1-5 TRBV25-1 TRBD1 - CASRGQERQHF TGTGCCAGCAGGGGACAGGAACGCCAGCATTTT
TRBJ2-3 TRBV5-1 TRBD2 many CASSLSGGVTDTQYF TGCGCCAGCAGCTTATCGGGAGGGGTCACAGATACGCAGTATTTT
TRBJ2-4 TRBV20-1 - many CSARGGSAKNIQYF TGCAGTGCTAGAGGGGGCTCAGCCAAAAACATTCAGTACTTC
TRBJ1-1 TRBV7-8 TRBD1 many CASSRVDRGDTEAFF TGTGCCAGCAGCCGAGTGGACAGGGGGGACACTGAAGCTTTCTTT
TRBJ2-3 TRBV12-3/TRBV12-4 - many CASSLKVTDTQYF TGTGCCAGCAGTTTAAAGGTCACAGATACGCAGTATTTT
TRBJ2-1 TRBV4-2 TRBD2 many CASSQSGLGLAGGINHNEQFF TGTGCCAGCAGCCAATCGGGGCTCGGACTAGCGGGAGGGATTAATCACAATGAGCAGTTCTTC
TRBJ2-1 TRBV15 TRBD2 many CATSRGSSGINNEQFF TGTGCCACCAGCAGAGGCTCTAGCGGGATAAACAATGAGCAGTTCTTC
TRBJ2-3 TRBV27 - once CASRASWATQYF TGTGCCAGCAGAGCTAGTTGGGCTACGCAGTATTTT
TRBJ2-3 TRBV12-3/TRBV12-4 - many CASQPEYTDTQYF TGTGCCAGCCAGCCGGAGTACACAGATACGCAGTATTTT
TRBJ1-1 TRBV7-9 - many CAVRGRDLGGTEAFF TGTGCCGTTAGAGGAAGGGACTTAGGCGGCACTGAAGCTTTCTTT
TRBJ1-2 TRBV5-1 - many CASRPREGYGYTF TGCGCCAGCCGCCCCAGGGAGGGCTATGGCTACACCTTC
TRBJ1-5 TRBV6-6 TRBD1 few CASRYRRGPGSVQPQHF TGTGCCAGCAGATATCGTAGGGGGCCTGGAAGCGTTCAGCCCCAGCATTTT
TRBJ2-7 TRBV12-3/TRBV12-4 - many CASSFQREQYF TGTGCCAGCAGTTTTCAGCGCGAGCAGTACTTC
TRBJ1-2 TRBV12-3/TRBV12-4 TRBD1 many CASSLTAIGTGNGYTF TGTGCCAGCAGTTTAACCGCTATCGGGACAGGGAACGGCTACACCTTC
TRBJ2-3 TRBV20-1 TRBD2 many CGTSGGAADTQYF TGCGGAACTAGCGGGGGGGCCGCAGATACGCAGTATTTT
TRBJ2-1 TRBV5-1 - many CASSPQLDNEQFF TGCGCCAGCAGCCCCCAGCTCGACAATGAGCAGTTCTTC
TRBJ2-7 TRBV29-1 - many CSVLGGAGYEQYF TGCAGCGTTTTGGGGGGCGCCGGCTACGAGCAGTACTTC
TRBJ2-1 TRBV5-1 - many CTSSLLASYNEQFF TGCACCAGCAGCTTGTTAGCCTCCTACAATGAGCAGTTCTTC
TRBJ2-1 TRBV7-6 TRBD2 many CASSLETSGRPGNEQFF TGTGCCAGCAGCTTAGAGACTAGCGGGAGGCCGGGGAATGAGCAGTTCTTC
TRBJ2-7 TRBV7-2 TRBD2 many CASSLEASGGYEQYF TGTGCCAGCAGCTTAGAGGCTAGCGGGGGTTACGAGCAGTACTTC
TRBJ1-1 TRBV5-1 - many CASSLSQSTEAFF TGCGCCAGCAGCTTGTCCCAGAGCACTGAAGCTTTCTTT
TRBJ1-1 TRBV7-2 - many CASSLGTTYTEAFF TGTGCCAGCAGCTTAGGGACAACTTACACTGAAGCTTTCTTT
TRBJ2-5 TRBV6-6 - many CASSYSAVLETQYF TGTGCCAGCAGTTACTCGGCAGTATTGGAGACCCAGTACTTC
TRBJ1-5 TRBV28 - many CASSFASDSNQPQHF TGTGCCAGCAGTTTTGCATCGGATAGCAATCAGCCCCAGCATTTT
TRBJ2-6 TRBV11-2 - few CASSVGSSGANVLTF TGTGCCAGCAGCGTGGGTAGCTCTGGGGCCAACGTCCTGACTTTC
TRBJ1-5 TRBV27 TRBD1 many CASAYDREQPQHF TGTGCCAGCGCCTACGACAGGGAACAGCCCCAGCATTTT
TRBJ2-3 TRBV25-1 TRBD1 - CASAGQGSTDTQYF TGTGCCAGCGCCGGACAGGGGAGCACAGATACGCAGTATTTT
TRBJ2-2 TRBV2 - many CASSVHGNTGELFF TGTGCCAGCAGTGTGCACGGCAACACCGGGGAGCTGTTTTTT
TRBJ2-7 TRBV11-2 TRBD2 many CASSLGRGEVYEQYF TGTGCCAGCAGCTTAGGGCGGGGGGAAGTCTACGAGCAGTACTTC
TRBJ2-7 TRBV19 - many CASSTGLVGEQYF TGTGCCAGTAGTACGGGGTTGGTAGGCGAGCAGTACTTC
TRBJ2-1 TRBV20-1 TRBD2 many CSARELAVNNEQFF TGCAGCGCTAGGGAGCTAGCGGTGAACAATGAGCAGTTCTTC
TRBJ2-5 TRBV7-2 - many CASSRETTSSRTQYF TGTGCCAGCAGCCGAGAAACGACTAGTAGTCGGACCCAGTACTTC
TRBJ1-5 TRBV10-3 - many CAISERQNSNQPQHF TGTGCCATCAGTGAAAGACAGAATAGCAATCAGCCCCAGCATTTT
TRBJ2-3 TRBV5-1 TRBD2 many CASSTIAGGREDTQYF TGCGCCAGCAGCACCATAGCGGGGGGGCGTGAAGATACGCAGTATTTT
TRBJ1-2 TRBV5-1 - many CASSLDADSYGYTF TGCGCCAGCAGCTTGGACGCGGACAGCTATGGCTACACCTTC
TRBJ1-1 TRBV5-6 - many CASRSFEAFF TGTGCCAGCAGATCATTTGAAGCTTTCTTT
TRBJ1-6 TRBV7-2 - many CASSLGGAGNSPLHF TGTGCCAGCAGCTTGGGGGGTGCCGGTAATTCACCCCTCCACTTT
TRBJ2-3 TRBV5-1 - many CASSLLDSSTDTQYF TGCGCCAGCAGCTTGCTGGACAGCAGCACAGATACGCAGTATTTT
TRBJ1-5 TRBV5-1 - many CAFYRNHNQPQHF TGCGCCTTCTACAGGAACCACAATCAGCCCCAGCATTTT
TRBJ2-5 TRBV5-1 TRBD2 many CASSLVAGGEETQYF TGCGCCAGCAGCCTAGTAGCGGGAGGGGAGGAGACCCAGTACTTC
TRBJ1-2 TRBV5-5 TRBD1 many CASSPQGGYGYTF TGTGCCAGCAGCCCTCAGGGGGGCTATGGCTACACCTTC
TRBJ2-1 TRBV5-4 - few CASSLEASSSYNEQFF TGTGCCAGCAGCTTGGAGGCTAGTTCTTCCTACAATGAGCAGTTCTTC
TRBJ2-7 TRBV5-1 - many CASSLAGQETYEQYF TGCGCCAGCAGCTTGGCGGGTCAGGAGACCTACGAGCAGTACTTC
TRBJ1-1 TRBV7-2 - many CASSFKLNTEAFF TGTGCCAGCAGCTTTAAATTGAACACTGAAGCTTTCTTT
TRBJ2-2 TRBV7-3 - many CASSLLGTTGELFF TGTGCCAGCAGCCTTCTAGGCACCACCGGGGAGCTGTTTTTT
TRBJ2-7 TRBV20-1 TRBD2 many CSAGGPTSGNYDEQYF TGCAGTGCTGGAGGCCCTACTAGCGGGAACTACGACGAGCAGTACTTC
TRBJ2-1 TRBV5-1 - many CASSPRPPTGVAFNEQFF TGCGCCAGCAGCCCGCGGCCCCCCACAGGAGTGGCTTTCAATGAGCAGTTCTTC
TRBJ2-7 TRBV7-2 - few CASSLAGSYEQYF TGTGCCAGCAGCTTAGCGGGGAGCTACGAGCAGTACTTC
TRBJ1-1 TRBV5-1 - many CASSLGGDNTEAFF TGCGCCAGCAGCTTGGGAGGGGATAACACTGAAGCTTTCTTT
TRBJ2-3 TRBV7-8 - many CASRPSGRTPFHTDTQYF TGTGCCAGCAGACCTTCCGGTAGGACACCCTTTCACACAGATACGCAGTATTTT
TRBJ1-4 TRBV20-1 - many CSARGPGKRKLFF TGCAGTGCTAGAGGGCCAGGGAAGCGAAAACTGTTTTTT
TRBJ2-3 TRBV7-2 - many CASSPRPGRMYSDTQYF TGTGCCAGCAGCCCCCGTCCGGGGCGCATGTACTCAGATACGCAGTATTTT